A single T cell receptor beta chain is shown here with its context. The data are from a study of OX40 agonist ivuxolimab in advanced cancers. Turning to the study itself: The group had a mean age of about 64 years, ranged from about 20 to 85, and was 82.7% male. Three patients showed partial responses: one hepatocellular carcinoma and two cutaneous melanoma cases.

Method: immunoSEQ multiplex PCR; TCRdb's copy keeps in-frame clones and lacks some. The sample includes 70,000 or so clones, 85% of them seen just once. The receptor was isolated from an adult with an advanced solid tumor such as melanoma, head and neck, liver or kidney cancer. This sample comprised CD4+ or CD8+ T cells sorted from blood, obtained in a trial of the OX40 agonist ivuxolimab.

The CDR3 region is CASSTGTLGTDTQYF. CDR3 coding DNA: TGCGCCAGCAGCACGGGGACACTCGGCACAGATACGCAGTATTTT. The chain links TRBV5-1 to TRBJ2-3, with D perhaps matching TRBD1 (6 bases). Germline CDR1 is SGHRS and CDR2 is YFSETQ. The CDR3 has 15 amino acids. V was shortened by 4 bases and J by 1 base, with 13 bases between the two germline ends. Supplemented by reference TRBV5-1 and TRBJ2-3, the full variable domain reads KAGVTQTPRYLIKTRGQQVTLSCSPISGHRSVSWYQQTPGQGLQFLFEYFSETQRNKGNFPGRFSGRQFSNSRSEMNVSTLELGDSALYLCASSTGTLGTDTQYFGPGTRLTVL.